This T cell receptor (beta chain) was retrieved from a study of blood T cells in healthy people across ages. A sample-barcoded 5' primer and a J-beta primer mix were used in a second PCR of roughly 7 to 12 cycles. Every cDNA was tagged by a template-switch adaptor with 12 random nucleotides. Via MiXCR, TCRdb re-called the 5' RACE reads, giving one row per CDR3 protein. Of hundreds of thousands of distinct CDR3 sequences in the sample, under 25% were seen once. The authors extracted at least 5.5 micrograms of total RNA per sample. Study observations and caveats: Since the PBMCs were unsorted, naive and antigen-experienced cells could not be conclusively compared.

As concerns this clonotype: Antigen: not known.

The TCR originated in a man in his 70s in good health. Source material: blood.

CDR3: CASSRNGGVAGVEQYF. Written as DNA, the CDR3 is TGTGCCAGCAGCCGAAACGGCGGGGTAGCGGGAGTCGAGCAGTACTTC. This chain uses TRBV3-1 with TRBJ2-7, with TRBD2 identical over 9 bases. The CDR3 spans 16 residues. J lost 6 bases, V lost 4 bases, and 13 bases had no gene match. Germline V gene data show CDR1 as LGHDT and CDR2 as YNNKEL (reference sequence).